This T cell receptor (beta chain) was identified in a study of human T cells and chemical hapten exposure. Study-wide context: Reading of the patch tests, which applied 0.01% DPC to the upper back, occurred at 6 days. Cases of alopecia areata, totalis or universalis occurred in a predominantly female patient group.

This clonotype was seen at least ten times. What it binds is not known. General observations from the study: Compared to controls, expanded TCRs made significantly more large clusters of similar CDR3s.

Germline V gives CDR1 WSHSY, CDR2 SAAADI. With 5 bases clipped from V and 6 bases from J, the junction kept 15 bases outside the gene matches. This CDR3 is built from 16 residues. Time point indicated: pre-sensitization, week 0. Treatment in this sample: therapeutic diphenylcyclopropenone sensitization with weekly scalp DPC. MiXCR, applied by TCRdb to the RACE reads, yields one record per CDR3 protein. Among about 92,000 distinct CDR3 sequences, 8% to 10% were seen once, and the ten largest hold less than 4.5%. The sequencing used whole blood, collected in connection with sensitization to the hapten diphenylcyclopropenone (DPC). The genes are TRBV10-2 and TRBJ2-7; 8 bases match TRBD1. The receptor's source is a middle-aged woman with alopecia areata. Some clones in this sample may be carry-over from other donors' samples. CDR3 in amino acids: CASSKNHPGQEGEQYF. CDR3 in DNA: TGCGCCAGCAGTAAAAACCACCCGGGACAGGAGGGCGAGCAGTACTTC.